The present entry profiles one T cell receptor beta chain with its context. Data came from immunoSEQ multiplex PCR; TCRdb stores just in-frame clones and leaves some out. The data contain a few hundred thousand clones, 70% to 90% of them singletons. Germline values: CDR1 LGHNA, CDR2 YNFKEQ. The CDR3 runs 15 residues. Trimming pared 1 base from V and 6 bases from J, leaving 12 bases between. This sample is part of a study of blood T cell repertoires in COVID-19. The V call is TRBV4-2, the J call TRBJ2-2, with a possible D match to TRBD2 (5 bases). This clonotype originated in a man in his fifties or sixties with COVID-19, enrolled during active disease. The sample consisted of peripheral blood. CDR3 protein: CASSQVASEAGELFF. The CDR3 coding sequence is TGTGCCAGCAGCCAAGTCGCATCGGAGGCCGGGGAGCTGTTTTTT.